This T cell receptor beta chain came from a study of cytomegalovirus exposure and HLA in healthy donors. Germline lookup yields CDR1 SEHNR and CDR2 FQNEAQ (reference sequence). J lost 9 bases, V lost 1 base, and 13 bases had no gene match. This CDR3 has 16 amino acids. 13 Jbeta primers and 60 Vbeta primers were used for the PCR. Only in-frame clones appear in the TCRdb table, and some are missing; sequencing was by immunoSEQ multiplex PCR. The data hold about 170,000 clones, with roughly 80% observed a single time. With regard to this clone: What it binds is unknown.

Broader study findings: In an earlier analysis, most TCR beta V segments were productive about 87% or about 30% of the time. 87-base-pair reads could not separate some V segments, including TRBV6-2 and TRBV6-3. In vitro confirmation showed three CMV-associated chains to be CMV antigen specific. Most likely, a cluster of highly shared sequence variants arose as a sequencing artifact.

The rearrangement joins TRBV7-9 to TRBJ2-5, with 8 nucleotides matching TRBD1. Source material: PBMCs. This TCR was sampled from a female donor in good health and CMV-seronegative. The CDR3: CASSLDRAGGYEAQYF. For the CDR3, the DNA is TGTGCCAGCAGCTTAGATCGGGCAGGGGGCTATGAGGCCCAGTACTTC.